One and the same sample provided the 8 T cell receptor beta chains below, sequenced in a study of blood T cell repertoires in COVID-19. Clones were read by immunoSEQ multiplex PCR, and TCRdb kept only the in-frame ones, dropping some. This repertoire shows some 330,000 clones, 85% to 90% found once; its top ten account for about 4.2%. The sample taken for sequencing was PBMCs or T cells enriched from blood (not recorded which). These receptor sequences come from a man between 25 and 39 years old who had recovered from COVID-19.

V is TRBV7-8 and J is TRBJ1-1; no reliable D call. The CDR3 sequence is 14 residues long. The germline V gene has CDR1 SGHVS and CDR2 FQNEAQ. Trimming shortened V by 0 bases and J by 4 bases, and 9 bases separated the two germline ends. The CDR3 DNA sequence: TGTGCCAGCAGCTTAGCAGCGGTGGGCACTGAAGCTTTCTTT. Its protein product is CASSLAAVGTEAFF.

This chain links TRBV11-3 with TRBJ1-6, with D possibly TRBD1 on 5 matching bases. Trimming left V 5 bases short and J 3 bases short, with 14 bases between. Germline CDR1 is SGHNT and CDR2 is YENEEA. This CDR3 region has 16 residues. This CDR3 is CASSHGAGNYNSPLHF. CDR3 nucleotides: TGTGCCAGCAGCCATGGGGCAGGGAACTATAATTCACCCCTCCACTTT.

The V gene is TRBV30, the J gene TRBJ2-2; the match to TRBD2 covers 10 bases. Germline V gene data show CDR1 as GTSNPN and CDR2 as SVGIG (reference sequence). V was clipped by 0 bases and J by 6 bases; unmatched bases: 4. This CDR3 contains 15 residues. CDR3 nucleotides: TGTGCCTGGAGTGTATTGAGCGGGGGGGCCGGGGAGCTGTTTTTT. This translates into CAWSVLSGGAGELFF.

The chain couples TRBV11-2 to TRBJ1-1; TRBD1 might be the D (6 bases). V was shortened by 3 bases and J by 3 bases, with 11 bases between the two germline ends. The CDR3 has 14 residues. The V gene's germline CDR1 is SGHAT and CDR2 FQNNGV. CDR3 region: CASSFNRDDTEAFF. The CDR3 DNA is TGTGCCAGCAGCTTTAACAGGGACGACACTGAAGCTTTCTTT.

In its sample, this clone was seen once. The chain has TRBV3-1 (or the pseudogene TRBV3-2) and TRBJ2-1; the match to TRBD1 covers 9 bases. The CDR3 is made up of 15 amino acids. From germline, CDR1 is LGHDT and CDR2 YNNKEL (reference sequence). Trimming at V came to 4 bases and at J to 7 bases, leaving 8 bases not matched to a gene. The CDR3 DNA is TGTGCCAGCAGCCCCCGGGACAGGGCACGAAATGAGCAGTTCTTC. Translated: CASSPRDRARNEQFF.

The chain recombines TRBV30 with TRBJ1-1; D possibly corresponds to TRBD1 (5 bases). Trimming pared 1 base from V and 0 bases from J, leaving 12 bases between. Germline loops: CDR1 GTSNPN, CDR2 SVGIG (reference sequence). The CDR3 extends over 15 amino acids. The CDR3, as DNA: TGTGCCTGGAGTGGTAGGGGAGGCATGAACACTGAAGCTTTCTTT. This encodes CAWSGRGGMNTEAFF.

This clone showed up just a few times. V is TRBV23-1 and J is TRBJ1-3; TRBD1 matches at 8 bases. TRBV23-1 is known as an ORF, though its function is uncertain. The V segment lost 0 bases and the J segment 3 bases; nucleotides outside the gene matches: 7. This CDR3 is 17 amino acids long. The CDR3, as DNA: TGCGCCAGCAGTCAATCGGGCGCAGGGGGCTTTGGAAACACCATATATTTT. As protein: CASSQSGAGGFGNTIYF.

The gene calls are TRBV6-4 and TRBJ1-3, with TRBD1 as a possible D gene (5 bases). Trimming cost V 2 bases and J 1 base, with 12 bases left between them. The CDR3 spans 16 residues. Germline assignment: CDR1 MRHNA and CDR2 SNTAGT. CDR3 coding DNA: TGTGCCAGCAGTGACGAGAAGGGGATGTCTGGAAACACCATATATTTT. Translating gives CASSDEKGMSGNTIYF.